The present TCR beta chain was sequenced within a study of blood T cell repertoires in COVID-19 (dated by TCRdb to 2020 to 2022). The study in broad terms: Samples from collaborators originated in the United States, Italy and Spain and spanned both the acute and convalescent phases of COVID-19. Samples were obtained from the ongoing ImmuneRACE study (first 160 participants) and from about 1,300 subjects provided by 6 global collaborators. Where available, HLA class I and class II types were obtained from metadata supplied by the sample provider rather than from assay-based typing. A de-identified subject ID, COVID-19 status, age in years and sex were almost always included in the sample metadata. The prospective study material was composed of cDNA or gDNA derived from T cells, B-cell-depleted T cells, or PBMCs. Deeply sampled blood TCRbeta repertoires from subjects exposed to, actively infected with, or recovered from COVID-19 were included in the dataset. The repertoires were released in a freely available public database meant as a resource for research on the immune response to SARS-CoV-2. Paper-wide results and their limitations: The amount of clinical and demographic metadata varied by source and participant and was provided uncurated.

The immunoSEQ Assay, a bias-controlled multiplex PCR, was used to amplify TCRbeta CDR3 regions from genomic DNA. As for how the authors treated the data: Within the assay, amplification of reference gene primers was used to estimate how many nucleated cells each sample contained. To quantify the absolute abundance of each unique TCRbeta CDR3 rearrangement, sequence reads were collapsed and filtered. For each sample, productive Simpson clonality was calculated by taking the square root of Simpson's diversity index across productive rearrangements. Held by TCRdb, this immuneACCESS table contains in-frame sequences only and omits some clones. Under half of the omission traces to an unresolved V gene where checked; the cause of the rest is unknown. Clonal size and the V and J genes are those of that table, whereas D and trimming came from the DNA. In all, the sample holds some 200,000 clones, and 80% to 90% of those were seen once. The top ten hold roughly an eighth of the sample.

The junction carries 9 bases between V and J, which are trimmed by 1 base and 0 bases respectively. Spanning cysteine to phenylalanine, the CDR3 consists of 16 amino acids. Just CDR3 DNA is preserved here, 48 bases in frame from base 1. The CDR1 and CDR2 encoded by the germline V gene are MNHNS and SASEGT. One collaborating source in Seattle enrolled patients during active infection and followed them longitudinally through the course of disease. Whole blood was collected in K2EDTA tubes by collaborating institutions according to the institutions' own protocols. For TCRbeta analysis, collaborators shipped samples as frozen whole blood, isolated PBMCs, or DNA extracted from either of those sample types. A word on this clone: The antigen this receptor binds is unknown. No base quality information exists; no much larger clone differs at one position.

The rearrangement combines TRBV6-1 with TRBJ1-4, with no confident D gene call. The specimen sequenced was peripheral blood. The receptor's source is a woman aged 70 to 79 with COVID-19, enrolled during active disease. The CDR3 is CASSEDRVATNEKLFF. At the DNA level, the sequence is TGTGCCAGCAGTGAAGACAGAGTTGCAACTAATGAAAAACTGTTTTTT.